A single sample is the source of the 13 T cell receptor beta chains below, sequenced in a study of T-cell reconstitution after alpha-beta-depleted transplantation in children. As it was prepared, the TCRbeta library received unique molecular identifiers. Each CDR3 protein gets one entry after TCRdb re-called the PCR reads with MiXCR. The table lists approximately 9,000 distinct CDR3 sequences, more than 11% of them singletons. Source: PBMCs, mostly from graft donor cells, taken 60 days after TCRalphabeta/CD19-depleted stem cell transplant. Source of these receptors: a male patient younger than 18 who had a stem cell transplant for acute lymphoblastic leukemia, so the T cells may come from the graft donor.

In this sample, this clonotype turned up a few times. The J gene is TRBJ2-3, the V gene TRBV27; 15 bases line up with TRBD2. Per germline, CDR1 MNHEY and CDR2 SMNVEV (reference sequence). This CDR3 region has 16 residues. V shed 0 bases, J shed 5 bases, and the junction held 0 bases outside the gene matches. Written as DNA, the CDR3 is TGTGCCAGCAGTTTATCGGGACTAGCGGGGGGAGATACGCAGTATTTT. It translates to CASSLSGLAGGDTQYF.

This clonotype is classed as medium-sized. CDR3 DNA sequence: TGTGCCAGCGACCGGATTGCCTACGAGCAGTACTTC. This sequence encodes CASDRIAYEQYF. The V gene is TRBV7-9, the J gene TRBJ2-7, with D unresolved. With 8 bases removed from V and 2 bases from J, the gap between germline ends came to 10 bases. CDR1 is SEHNR and CDR2 is FQNEAQ in the germline V gene (reference sequence). CDR3 length: 12 amino acids.

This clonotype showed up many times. The CDR3 bases are TGTGCCAGCAGCTTAGCAGGGGGTAATCAGCCCCAGCATTTT. Translating gives CASSLAGGNQPQHF. V gene TRBV11-2 combines with J gene TRBJ1-5; 7 nucleotides agree with TRBD1. The CDR3 contains 14 residues. Trimming at V came to 1 base and at J to 4 bases, leaving 1 base not matched to a gene. Germline CDR1 and CDR2: SGHAT and FQNNGV.

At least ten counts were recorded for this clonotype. The DNA for the CDR3 is TGCGCCAGCAGCTTGGAACCGGGTGATGAGCAGTTCTTC. Translating it yields CASSLEPGDEQFF. V is TRBV5-1 and J is TRBJ2-1; D call uncertain. This CDR3 comprises 13 residues. V dropped 0 bases and J dropped 8 bases, with 9 bases sitting between them. Germline CDR1 SGHRS, CDR2 YFSETQ. Filled out from reference TRBV5-1 and TRBJ2-1, the complete variable domain reads KAGVTQTPRYLIKTRGQQVTLSCSPISGHRSVSWYQQTPGQGLQFLFEYFSETQRNKGNFPGRFSGRQFSNSRSEMNVSTLELGDSALYLCASSLEPGDEQFFGPGTRLTVL.

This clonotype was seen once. In DNA, the CDR3 is TGCAGTGCTAGAGATATTGAGGGGACTAGCGGTATCAATGAGCAGTTCTTC. This codes for CSARDIEGTSGINEQFF. The V gene is TRBV20-1, the J gene TRBJ2-1; 11 bases map to TRBD2. Germline V lookup: CDR1 DFQATT, CDR2 SNEGSKA (reference sequence). The CDR3 consists of 17 residues. Trimming at V came to 0 bases and at J to 6 bases, leaving 10 bases not matched to a gene.

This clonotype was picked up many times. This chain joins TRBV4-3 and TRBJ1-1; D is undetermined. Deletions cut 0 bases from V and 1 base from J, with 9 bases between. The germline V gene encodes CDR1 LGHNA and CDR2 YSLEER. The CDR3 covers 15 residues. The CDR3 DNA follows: TGCGCCAGCAGCCAAGATAAGCGGAAGAACACTGAAGCTTTCTTT. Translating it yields CASSQDKRKNTEAFF.

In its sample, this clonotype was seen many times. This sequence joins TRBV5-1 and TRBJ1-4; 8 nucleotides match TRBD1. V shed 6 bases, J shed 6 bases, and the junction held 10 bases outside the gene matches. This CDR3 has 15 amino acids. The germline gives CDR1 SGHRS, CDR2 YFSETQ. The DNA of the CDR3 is TGCGCCAGCATCTCGGGGGCAGGGGGCGATGAAAAACTGTTTTTT. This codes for CASISGAGGDEKLFF.

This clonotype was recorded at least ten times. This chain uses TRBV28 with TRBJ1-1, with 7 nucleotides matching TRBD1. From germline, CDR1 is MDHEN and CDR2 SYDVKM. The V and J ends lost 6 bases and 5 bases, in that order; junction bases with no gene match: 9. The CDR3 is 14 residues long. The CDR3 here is CASSLTQGRTEAFF. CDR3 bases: TGTGCCAGCAGCCTCACACAGGGGCGGACTGAAGCTTTCTTT. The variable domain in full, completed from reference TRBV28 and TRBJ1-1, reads DVKVTQSSRYLVKRTGEKVFLECVQDMDHENMFWYRQDPGLGLRLIYFSYDVKMKEKGDIPEGYSVSREKKERFSLILESASTNQTSMYLCASSLTQGRTEAFFGQGTRLTVV.

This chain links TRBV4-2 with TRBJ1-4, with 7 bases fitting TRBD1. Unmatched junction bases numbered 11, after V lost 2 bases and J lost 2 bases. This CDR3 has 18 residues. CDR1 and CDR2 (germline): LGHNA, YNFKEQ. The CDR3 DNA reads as TGTGCCAGCAGCCAACGGGGAGGGGGCGCCACGACTAATGAAAAACTGTTTTTT. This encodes CASSQRGGGATTNEKLFF.

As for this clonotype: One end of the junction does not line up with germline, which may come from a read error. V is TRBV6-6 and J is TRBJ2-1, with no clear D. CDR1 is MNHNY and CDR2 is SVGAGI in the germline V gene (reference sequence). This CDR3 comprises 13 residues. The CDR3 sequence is CASSGQSSNEQFF. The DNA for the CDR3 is TGTGCCAGCTCTGGCCAGTCCTCCAATGAGCAGTTCTTC.

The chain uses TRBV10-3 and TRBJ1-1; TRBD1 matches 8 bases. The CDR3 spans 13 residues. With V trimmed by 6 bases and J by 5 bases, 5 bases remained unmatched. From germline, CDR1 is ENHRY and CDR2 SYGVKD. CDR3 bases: TGTGCCATCAGCGGACAGGGATTGACTGAAGCTTTCTTT. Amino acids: CAISGQGLTEAFF.

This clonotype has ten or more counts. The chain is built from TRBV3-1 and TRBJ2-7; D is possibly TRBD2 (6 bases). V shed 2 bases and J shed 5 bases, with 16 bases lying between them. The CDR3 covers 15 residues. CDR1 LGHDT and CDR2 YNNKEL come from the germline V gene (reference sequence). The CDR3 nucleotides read TGTGCCAGCAGCCAACGGACTAAGCGTTTCGACGAGCAGTACTTC. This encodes CASSQRTKRFDEQYF.

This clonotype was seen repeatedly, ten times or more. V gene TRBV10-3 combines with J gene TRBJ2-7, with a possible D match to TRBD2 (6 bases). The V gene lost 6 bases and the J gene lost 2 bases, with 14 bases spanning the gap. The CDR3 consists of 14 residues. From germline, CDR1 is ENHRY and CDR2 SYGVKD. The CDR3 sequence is CAISQGLLAYEQYF. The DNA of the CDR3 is TGTGCCATCAGCCAGGGACTGCTCGCCTACGAGCAGTACTTC.